A selection of T cell receptor beta chains follows, all from one sample in a study of T-cell reconstitution after alpha-beta-depleted transplantation in children. One entry per CDR3 protein results from TCRdb running MiXCR on the PCR reads. The sample has around 360,000 distinct CDR3 sequences; about a tenth are singletons. Sequencing used PBMCs from the stem cell graft donor, obtained from the stem cell graft. Receptors were obtained from a human donor who donated a stem cell graft to a child with acute lymphoblastic leukemia. Each CDR3 is given with its conserved first and last residue. The D gene is left open where the match is weak. Not every row has a clone size; where given, it reads once, few, many or a size class.

clone_size d_call j_call v_call cdr3_aa cdr3_nt
- - TRBJ2-3 TRBV20-1 CSARESLPATQYF TGCAGTGCTAGAGAGTCCCTCCCAGCTACGCAGTATTTT
many TRBD2 TRBJ2-5 TRBV20-1 CSARWTSLKETQYF TGCAGTGCTAGGTGGACTAGCCTAAAAGAGACCCAGTACTTC
- - TRBJ1-4 TRBV11-2 CASSLGTVRHEKLFF TGTGCCAGCAGCTTAGGGACAGTTCGGCATGAAAAACTGTTTTTT
- - TRBJ1-5 TRBV20-1 CSALARRVTQRWSNQPQHF TGCAGTGCCCTTGCTCGACGGGTAACCCAAAGGTGGAGCAATCAGCCCCAGCATTTT
few - TRBJ1-5 TRBV21-1 CASSPPGVSNQPQHF TGTGCCAGCAGCCCCCCGGGCGTTAGCAATCAGCCCCAGCATTTT
- - TRBJ1-1 TRBV20-1 CSASGRAFGTEAFF TGCAGTGCTAGCGGCAGGGCATTTGGAACTGAAGCTTTCTTT
many - TRBJ2-7 TRBV5-1 CASSLARVTPYEQYF TGCGCCAGCAGCTTGGCCCGGGTAACGCCCTACGAGCAGTACTTC
few - TRBJ2-1 TRBV12-3/TRBV12-4 CASSLPGSVGSYNEQFF TGTGCCAGCAGTTTACCGGGGTCCGTGGGCTCCTACAATGAGCAGTTCTTC
- - TRBJ1-3 TRBV7-9 CASSPLGGSAPGNTIYF TGTGCCAGCAGCCCCCTGGGTGGTTCGGCCCCTGGAAACACCATATATTTT
few TRBD2 TRBJ2-1 TRBV7-8 CASSLGQAGGSYNEQFF TGTGCCAGCAGCTTAGGGCAGGCGGGGGGCTCCTACAATGAGCAGTTCTTC
- TRBD1 TRBJ2-7 TRBV4-1 CASSPGQGFQGEQYF TGCGCCAGCAGCCCGGGACAGGGCTTCCAGGGTGAGCAGTACTTC
- - TRBJ2-3 TRBV4-1 CASSQDYRPPSGTQYF TGCGCCAGCAGCCAAGACTACCGACCCCCGTCGGGTACGCAGTATTTT
few - TRBJ1-1 TRBV5-1 CASSGGLVFNTEAFF TGCGCCAGCAGCGGGGGTTTAGTGTTCAACACTGAAGCTTTCTTT
- - TRBJ1-1 TRBV20-1 CSAILSGGNTEAFF TGCAGTGCTATATTGTCAGGAGGGAACACTGAAGCTTTCTTT
- - TRBJ2-7 TRBV27 CASSLVRGEQYF TGTGCCAGCAGTTTAGTTCGCGGCGAGCAGTACTTC
- TRBD2 TRBJ2-7 TRBV9 CASSPGTSGRSYEQYF TGTGCCAGCAGCCCTGGGACTAGCGGGAGGTCCTACGAGCAGTACTTC
few TRBD1 TRBJ2-7 TRBV12-3/TRBV12-4 CASRYDRGSYEQYF TGTGCCAGCAGATACGACAGGGGGAGCTACGAGCAGTACTTC
few - TRBJ2-4 TRBV25-1 CASSELVGLGNIQYF TGTGCCAGCAGTGAATTGGTGGGGCTGGGAAACATTCAGTACTTC
few TRBD2 TRBJ2-1 TRBV4-2 CASSQEGGRAYNEQFF TGTGCCAGCAGCCAAGAAGGTGGGAGGGCTTACAATGAGCAGTTCTTC
few - TRBJ2-7 TRBV7-8 CASSSLWVFEQYF TGTGCCAGCAGCTCCCTCTGGGTTTTCGAGCAGTACTTC
- TRBD2 TRBJ2-1 TRBV7-3 CASSPGGASGSLSNEQFF TGTGCCAGCAGCCCGGGAGGGGCTAGCGGGAGTCTAAGCAATGAGCAGTTCTTC
few - TRBJ1-5 TRBV12-3/TRBV12-4 CASSLAIAGRRSPQHF TGTGCCAGCAGTTTAGCGATAGCAGGGCGCCGGTCGCCCCAGCATTTT